This T cell receptor (beta chain) was sequenced for a study of blood T cell repertoires in COVID-19. Method: immunoSEQ multiplex PCR; TCRdb's copy keeps in-frame clones and lacks some. This sample has about 270,000 clones; roughly 88% occur once, and the top ten carry roughly 1.2%. Germline CDR1 reads LNHDA; CDR2 reads SQIVND (reference sequence). CDR3 size: 14 residues. Trimming at V came to 8 bases and at J to 9 bases, leaving 7 bases not matched to a gene. This clonotype originated in a woman in her thirties or forties with acute COVID-19. The chain employs TRBV19 and TRBJ2-1; 13 bases are a match to TRBD2. Sequencing input: PBMCs or T cells enriched from blood (not recorded which). CDR3 residues: CASSGTSGIVEQFF. In DNA form, the CDR3 reads TGTGCCAGTTCCGGGACTAGCGGGATTGTTGAGCAGTTCTTC.